These T cell receptor beta chains were read from a single sample in a study of shared clonotypes between healthy human individuals. The data were produced by immunoSEQ multiplex PCR, yet TCRdb's version contains in-frame clones alone and is incomplete. The data contain some 2,500,000 clones, 90% to 95% of them singletons. Sequenced material: naive CD4+ T cells from PBMCs. The receptors stem from a man aged 18-30 years in good health. Some clones in this sample may be carry-over from other donors' samples. The CDR3 runs from the conserved cysteine through the conserved F or W.

length,V,J,CDR3
16,TRBV7-9,TRBJ2-3,CASSFRTRDPTGAQYF
15,TRBV30,TRBJ1-1,CAWSEAGSNRGEAFF
15,TRBV28,TRBJ2-7,CASSLGLAGTYEQYF
21,TRBV5-3,TRBJ2-1,CARSLYSRASGRSPSYNEQFF
14,TRBV2,TRBJ1-2,CASRMGRADYGYTF
15,TRBV6-1,TRBJ2-5,CASRTTRAQGETQYF
13,TRBV18,TRBJ1-2,CASSPDRSYGYTF
12,TRBV25-1,TRBJ2-7,CASSPLGYEQYF
13,TRBV9,TRBJ2-1,CASSVAFGDGQFF
13,TRBV7-2,TRBJ2-1,CASSRGTHNEQFF
16,TRBV28,TRBJ2-7,CASSLRRLAGTYEQYF
13,TRBV6-5,TRBJ2-2,CASSAGAPGELFF
16,TRBV19,TRBJ2-6,CASSSPGQVGANVLTF
13,TRBV10-3,TRBJ2-2,CAISGPNTGELFF
13,TRBV29-1,TRBJ1-5,CSVSGDGNQPQHF
15,TRBV7-5,TRBJ2-5,CVRSLSGRSQETQYF
15,TRBV27,TRBJ2-2,CASSPWTGSTGELFF
15,TRBV19,TRBJ2-2,CASSSGRVSTGELFF
15,TRBV5-1,TRBJ2-4,CASSQPTGGKNIQYF
14,TRBV7-9,TRBJ2-7,CASSLGGQGYEQYF
15,TRBV30,TRBJ1-3,CAWIDDRYSGNTIYF
12,TRBV6-5,TRBJ2-1,CASSYSKGEQFF
15,TRBV6-1,TRBJ1-5,CASSVRGEGNQPQHF
15,TRBV2,TRBJ2-1,CASSEDAGTYNEQFF
15,TRBV28,TRBJ2-7,CASSSGTGSPYEQYF
14,TRBV28,TRBJ2-7,CASSPGTGVYEQYF
15,TRBV4-3,TRBJ2-7,CASSQEQGVMYEQYF
20,TRBV9,TRBJ2-1,CASSVDFWAGATLRRNEQFF
16,TRBV5-1,TRBJ2-7,CASSLGSGENLYEQYF
17,TRBV11-2,TRBJ2-1,CASSLGLAGISYNEQFF
15,TRBV18,TRBJ1-1,CASSPGTGGNTEAFF